A selection of T cell receptor beta chains follows, all from one sample in a study of T cell changes during pregnancy in multiple sclerosis. Some clones are missing from TCRdb's copy, which holds only in-frame ones; the method was immunoSEQ multiplex PCR. The sample yields more than 85,000 clones, around 94% seen once. Material: peripheral blood, obtained after pregnancy. These TCRs come from a female donor in good health, enrolled as a control in a pregnancy study. Both conserved end residues are part of each CDR3. A D gene is named only where the DNA matches it firmly. Size tells how often a clone was seen (once, few, many) or the class of an expanded clone, and some rows leave it out.

d_call,v_call,j_call,clone_size,cdr3_nt,cdr3_aa
.,TRBV4-1,TRBJ1-2,.,TGCGCCAGCAGCATTAGGGCCCTGGAGCGGCTCGGCTACACCTTC,CASSIRALERLGYTF
TRBD1,TRBV6-5,TRBJ2-2,.,TGTGCCAGCAGTAGCAGGGGGACCGGGGAGCTGTTTTTT,CASSSRGTGELFF
.,TRBV13,TRBJ2-7,.,TGTGCCAGCAGCTTATACCCAGGACATGGACCCTACGAGCAGTACTTC,CASSLYPGHGPYEQYF
TRBD1,TRBV5-1,TRBJ1-1,.,TGCGCCAGCTCACGGACAGGGCCCACTGAAGCTTTCTTT,CASSRTGPTEAFF
TRBD2,TRBV10-3,TRBJ2-7,.,TGTGCCATCAGTGAGTCGGTACTAGCGGGTTCCTACGAGCAGTACTTC,CAISESVLAGSYEQYF
.,TRBV4-1,TRBJ1-5,.,TGCGCCAGCAGCCAAACGCGGGGGGATCGCAATCAGCCCCAGCATTTT,CASSQTRGDRNQPQHF
TRBD2,TRBV4-2,TRBJ2-7,.,TGTGCCAGCAGCCAAGACCCCCCAGCGGGATTTCGCGAGCAGTACTTC,CASSQDPPAGFREQYF
TRBD2,TRBV27,TRBJ2-7,.,TGTGCCAGCAGTTTTGGGAGGGCCCTCTACGAGCAGTACTTC,CASSFGRALYEQYF
.,TRBV2,TRBJ2-3,.,TGTGCCAGCAGTGAGGGAGCCACAGATACGCAGTATTTT,CASSEGATDTQYF
TRBD1,TRBV10-3,TRBJ2-2,.,TGTGCCATCAGACGGGACAGCGCAAGGAACACCGGGGAGCTGTTTTTT,CAIRRDSARNTGELFF
.,TRBV19,TRBJ2-2,.,TGTGCCAGTAGTATTAGCGGCCTTAACACCGGGGAGCTGTTTTTT,CASSISGLNTGELFF
TRBD1,TRBV7-8,TRBJ2-1,.,TGTGCCAGCAGTTTTGGGGACAGGGGCTACAATGAGCAGTTCTTC,CASSFGDRGYNEQFF
.,TRBV2,TRBJ1-1,.,TGTGCCAGCAGTGAGGCCCTTCTGAGGGCTTTCTTT,CASSEALLRAFF
.,TRBV6-6,TRBJ2-7,once,TGTGCCAGCAGGGTGACAGCTCCCGCCGAGCAGTACTTC,CASRVTAPAEQYF
TRBD1,TRBV25-1,TRBJ1-1,.,TGTGCCAGTAAACAGGGGAGCATGAACACTGAAGCTTTCTTT,CASKQGSMNTEAFF
TRBD2,TRBV7-2,TRBJ2-1,.,TGTGCCAGCAGCCGCGGCGGGGGGGAGTCTGCTCCCCAGTTCTTC,CASSRGGGESAPQFF
.,TRBV15,TRBJ2-2,.,TGTGCCACCAGCAGGGGAGAGGGGGAGACCGGGGAGCTGTTTTTT,CATSRGEGETGELFF
.,TRBV6-1,TRBJ2-2,.,TGTGCCAGCAGTGAGGGGACTTTGAACACCGGGGAGCTGTTTTTT,CASSEGTLNTGELFF
.,TRBV30,TRBJ1-1,.,TGTGCCTGGGGGCGAGCCGTCACTGAAGCTTTCTTT,CAWGRAVTEAFF
TRBD2,TRBV7-2,TRBJ2-7,.,TGTGCCAGCAGCTTACGGGTGCTAGCGGGAGTGGCTTCCTACGAGCAGTACTTC,CASSLRVLAGVASYEQYF
.,TRBV29-1,TRBJ2-7,.,TGCAGCGTTGAACTGGGCCGCGAGCAGTACTTC,CSVELGREQYF
TRBD2,TRBV5-6,TRBJ2-7,.,TGTGCCAGCAGCCTCCGAGGGACTAGCGGGATCTCCTACGAGCAGTACTTC,CASSLRGTSGISYEQYF
.,TRBV7-2,TRBJ2-3,.,TGTGCCAGCAGCTTCGGGGGAGGGGGGCCAGATACGCAGTATTTT,CASSFGGGGPDTQYF
.,TRBV5-1,TRBJ2-1,.,TGCGCCAGCAGCTTGAGTGGGCCCACCGCCTCCTACAATGAGCAGTTCTTC,CASSLSGPTASYNEQFF
TRBD1,TRBV6-1,TRBJ1-5,.,TGTGCCAGCAGTGATAGGGGGCGTGGGGATCAGCCCCAGCATTTT,CASSDRGRGDQPQHF
.,TRBV7-9,TRBJ1-2,medium-sized,TGTGCCAGCACCCCGGGGGGTGGCTACACCTTC,CASTPGGGYTF
.,TRBV29-1,TRBJ2-7,.,TGCAGCGTTGGGAGCAAAGTTGGGGGCAACGAGCAGTACTTC,CSVGSKVGGNEQYF
.,TRBV6-6,TRBJ1-2,.,TGTGCCAGCAGTTACGGGGAGGGACCCTATGGCTACACCTTC,CASSYGEGPYGYTF
.,TRBV7-9,TRBJ1-3,.,TGTGCCAGCAGCGTATTCTTAGACGGAGGATTAGGAAACACCATATATTTT,CASSVFLDGGLGNTIYF
TRBD2,TRBV15,TRBJ2-1,.,TGTGCCACCACCCCGGGCGGGAGCTCCTACAATGAGCAGTTCTTC,CATTPGGSSYNEQFF
TRBD1,TRBV6-4,TRBJ1-1,.,TGTGCCAGTTCGGACAGGGTGAACACTGAAGCTTTCTTT,CASSDRVNTEAFF
TRBD1,TRBV5-1,TRBJ1-1,.,TGCGCCAGCAGCTCTGCAGGGGGCTATAGTGAAGCTTTCTTT,CASSSAGGYSEAFF
.,TRBV7-6,TRBJ2-1,once,TGTGCCAGCAGCTCCGGGACTCCCTCCTACAATGAGCAGTTCTTC,CASSSGTPSYNEQFF
TRBD2,TRBV5-4,TRBJ2-1,.,TGTGCCAGCAGCTCTGGACTAGCGGGATCCTACAATGAGCAGTTCTTC,CASSSGLAGSYNEQFF
.,TRBV29-1,TRBJ2-3,.,TGCAGCGCTAGAGCCCCAGGCACAGATACGCAGTATTTT,CSARAPGTDTQYF
.,TRBV27,TRBJ2-3,.,TGTGCCAGCAGATGGGACATAACCACAGATACGCAGTATTTT,CASRWDITTDTQYF
.,TRBV7-9,TRBJ1-5,.,TGTGCCAGCAGCTCCGACAGGAGCAATCAGCCCCAGCATTTT,CASSSDRSNQPQHF
TRBD2,TRBV18,TRBJ2-3,once,TGTGCCAGCTCACGAAGGACTAGCGGGGCCGCAGATACGCAGTATTTT,CASSRRTSGAADTQYF
TRBD1,TRBV19,TRBJ2-3,.,TGTGCCAGTAGTACGAGACAGGGCAGGGCAGATACGCAGTATTTT,CASSTRQGRADTQYF
TRBD1,TRBV25-1,TRBJ1-1,.,TGTGCCAGCAGTAAAACACAGGGGTCAGGGACTGAAGCTTTCTTT,CASSKTQGSGTEAFF
.,TRBV7-9,TRBJ1-5,.,TGTGCCAGCAGCCCCCCAGGGGCCAGCAATCAGCCCCAGCATTTT,CASSPPGASNQPQHF